The 25 T cell receptor beta chains reported below all come from one sample, sequenced in a study of CD8 T cells in Susac syndrome. A quantity of about 0.5 to 1 ug RNA underwent reverse transcription using random hexamers. TCRdb ran MiXCR on the immunoSEQ multiplex PCR reads and lists one entry per CDR3 protein. The sample consists of approximately 200,000 distinct CDR3 sequences, about 95% of them appearing once. What was sequenced was CD4+ T cells from PBMCs. Source of these receptors: a human donor with multiple sclerosis.

The chain links TRBV7-2 to TRBJ2-5, with a weak D call TRBD2 (5 bases). Germline CDR1 is SGHTA and CDR2 is FQGNSA. Between the trimmed V and J ends, which lost 10 bases and 2 bases, there was a span of 8 bases. The CDR3 is 11 residues long. The CDR3 DNA follows: TGTGCCATAAGCGGACAAGAGACCCAGTACTTC. Protein sequence: CAISGQETQYF.

This clonotype was observed once. As DNA, the CDR3 is TGTGCCAGCAGCTCACAGGGGCCAGAGACCCAGTACTTC. It codes for CASSSQGPETQYF. V is TRBV7-9 and J is TRBJ2-5; 7 bases map to TRBD1. Germline CDR1 SEHNR, CDR2 FQNEAQ (reference sequence). V was pared by 4 bases and J by 4 bases, with 3 bases of the junction left unmatched. This CDR3 contains 13 residues.

V gene TRBV7-9 combines with J gene TRBJ2-1; perhaps TRBD1 as D (6 bases). Germline V gives CDR1 SEHNR, CDR2 FQNEAQ (reference sequence). There are 14 residues in the CDR3. V was shortened by 5 bases and J by 5 bases, with 13 bases between the two germline ends. The CDR3 sequence: CASSPLTGDNEQFF. CDR3 DNA: TGTGCCAGCAGCCCCCTGACAGGAGACAATGAGCAGTTCTTC.

CDR3 sequence: CASSPPPGGISYEQYF. CDR3 DNA: TGTGCCAGCAGCCCCCCTCCCGGGGGAATCTCCTACGAGCAGTACTTC. The chain couples TRBV3-1 to TRBJ2-7; maybe TRBD2 (6 bases). V was shortened by 4 bases and J by 0 bases, with 16 bases between the two germline ends. CDR3 length: 16 residues. Germline loops: CDR1 LGHDT, CDR2 YNNKEL (reference sequence).

The chain couples TRBV29-1 to TRBJ2-7, with 9 nucleotides matching TRBD1. The CDR3 extends over 13 amino acids. Germline-derived CDR1 and CDR2 are SQVTM and ANQGSEA. The trim removed 4 bases at V and 5 bases at J, leaving 6 bases unmatched. The CDR3 region has the DNA TGCAGCGTTGCCGGGACAGGGAGGAACGAGCAGTACTTC. This sequence encodes CSVAGTGRNEQYF.

This chain links TRBV30 with TRBJ2-3; tentatively, D is TRBD1 or TRBD2 (5 bases each). The length of the CDR3 is 14 residues. Germline CDR1 GTSNPN, CDR2 SVGIG (reference sequence). Trimming removed 6 bases at V and 2 bases at J, with 15 bases between. The DNA for the CDR3 is TGTGCCTGCCAGAGGGGTGCGTACACAGATACGCAGTATTTT. This encodes CACQRGAYTDTQYF.

The J gene is TRBJ2-1, the V gene TRBV30; D uncertain. V was trimmed by 2 bases and J by 15 bases, leaving 14 bases between them. The CDR3 has 11 residues. The germline CDR1 and CDR2 sequences are GTSNPN and SVGIG (reference sequence). The CDR3 reads CAWSTVPGPFF. CDR3 in DNA: TGTGCCTGGAGTACAGTTCCAGGTCCGTTCTTC.

The chain links TRBV20-1 to TRBJ2-1; tentative D call: TRBD1 (5 bases). CDR3 length: 11 residues. Between the trimmed V and J ends, which lost 2 bases and 8 bases, there was a span of 7 bases. The germline V gene encodes CDR1 DFQATT and CDR2 SNEGSKA (reference sequence). The CDR3 region has the DNA TGCAGTGCTAGACAGGGCCATGAGCAGTTCTTC. Protein: CSARQGHEQFF.

The chain has TRBV7-8 and TRBJ1-4; D remains unclear. This CDR3 spans 15 amino acids. The germline gives CDR1 SGHVS, CDR2 FQNEAQ. Trimming removed 2 bases at V and 7 bases at J, with 14 bases between. DNA for the CDR3: TGTGCCAGCAGCTTAAGTTTTGGACGGCCTGAAAAACTGTTTTTT. As protein: CASSLSFGRPEKLFF.

Here the CDR3 reads CASDPGRINTGELFF. The CDR3 DNA sequence: TGTGCCAGTGATCCGGGACGCATCAACACCGGGGAGCTGTTTTTT. The V gene is TRBV19, the J gene TRBJ2-2; D assignment may be TRBD1 or TRBD2 (5 bases each). Deletions cut 8 bases from V and 2 bases from J, with 15 bases between. The germline CDR1 and CDR2 sequences are LNHDA and SQIVND (reference sequence). This CDR3 is built from 15 residues.

The rearrangement joins TRBV5-1 to TRBJ2-7; weak D call: TRBD2 (5 bases). V lost 0 bases, J lost 5 bases, and 12 bases lay in between. This CDR3 contains 14 residues. Per germline, CDR1 SGHRS and CDR2 YFSETQ. CDR3 nucleotides: TGCGCCAGCAGCTTGGGGCCTGACTACAACGAGCAGTACTTC. This gives the protein CASSLGPDYNEQYF. The whole variable domain, filled in from reference TRBV5-1 and TRBJ2-7, reads KAGVTQTPRYLIKTRGQQVTLSCSPISGHRSVSWYQQTPGQGLQFLFEYFSETQRNKGNFPGRFSGRQFSNSRSEMNVSTLELGDSALYLCASSLGPDYNEQYFGPGTRLTVT.

This chain joins TRBV29-1 and TRBJ1-2; a possible D gene is TRBD1 (5 bases). From germline, CDR1 is SQVTM and CDR2 ANQGSEA. Trimming removed 5 bases from V and 7 bases from J, with 14 bases in between. The length of the CDR3 is 12 residues. The DNA for the CDR3 is TGCAGCGTTAACCACCGACAGAGTGGCTACACCTTC. Its translation is CSVNHRQSGYTF.

This clonotype has just one count. The V call is TRBV14, the J call TRBJ1-2, with D unclear. The V end was cut by 1 base, the J end by 3 bases, with 12 bases between. Germline CDR1 reads SGHDN; CDR2 reads FVKESK. The CDR3 is 15 amino acids. CDR3 sequence reads: CASSQGLGSYYGYTF. In nucleotides, the CDR3 is TGTGCCAGCAGCCAAGGACTGGGCAGCTACTATGGCTACACCTTC.

This clonotype was seen only once. This CDR3 is CASSYFDRAYSPLHF. The CDR3 nucleotides read TGTGCCAGCAGTTACTTCGACAGGGCTTATTCACCCCTCCACTTT. The chain employs TRBV6-2 or TRBV6-3 and TRBJ1-6; 7 bases fit TRBD1. Germline V CDR1 and CDR2: MNHEY, SVGEGT. The CDR3 extends over 15 amino acids. V gave up 1 base and J gave up 8 bases; unmatched junction bases: 5.

This clonotype was observed once. The chain links TRBV6-5 to TRBJ1-2; D remains unclear. V gave up 11 bases and J gave up 4 bases, with 20 bases separating them. The CDR3 sequence is 14 residues long. Per the germline V gene, CDR1 is MNHEY and CDR2 is SVGAGI. The CDR3 DNA is TGTGCCGCTTCGAGGATCGGCACGAGCTATGGCTACACCTTC. It encodes CAASRIGTSYGYTF.

The chain has TRBV19 and TRBJ2-1, with 11 bases fitting TRBD2. CDR1 is LNHDA, CDR2 SQIVND, per germline (reference sequence). The V segment lost 5 bases and the J segment 4 bases; nucleotides outside the gene matches: 4. The CDR3 has 15 residues. The DNA for the CDR3 is TGTGCCAGTAGTCGACTAGCGGGGAGTTACAATGAGCAGTTCTTC. This sequence encodes CASSRLAGSYNEQFF.

The chain combines TRBV23-1 with TRBJ2-5, with D perhaps matching TRBD1 or TRBD2 (8 bases each). TRBV23-1 is an ORF, and what it does is uncertain. This CDR3 has 18 residues. The germline V and J ends were trimmed by 2 bases and 6 bases, with 25 bases remaining between them. As DNA, the CDR3 is TGCGCCAGCAGTCAAATTTCTAGCGGGCCAGGGGGCGCGAAGACCCAGTACTTC. Its protein is CASSQISSGPGGAKTQYF.

This rearrangement joins TRBV29-1 to TRBJ1-2; 7 bases match TRBD1. Trimming cost V 6 bases and J 8 bases; bases outside gene matches: 15. This CDR3 is 14 amino acids long. In germline, CDR1 is SQVTM, CDR2 ANQGSEA. The CDR3 spells CSVPSTGRVGGYTF. The DNA of the CDR3 is TGCAGCGTCCCATCGACAGGGAGGGTCGGCGGCTACACCTTC.

V gene TRBV9 combines with J gene TRBJ2-7, with TRBD1 matching over 7 bases. Per the germline V gene, CDR1 is SGDLS and CDR2 is YYNGEE. CDR3 length: 14 amino acids. Losses at the gene ends were 4 bases for V and 9 bases for J; bases not matched to a gene: 13. The CDR3 nucleotides read TGTGCCAGCAGCACAGCCTACGGACAGGATCCGCAGTACTTC. Translation: CASSTAYGQDPQYF.

The rearrangement links TRBV4-1 to TRBJ2-5; 11 bases map to TRBD2. Losses at the gene ends were 4 bases for V and 1 base for J; bases not matched to a gene: 2. This CDR3 spans 15 amino acids. Germline CDR1 is MGHRA and CDR2 is YSYEKL. This CDR3 is CASSLAGGIQETQYF. The CDR3 DNA sequence: TGCGCCAGCAGCCTAGCGGGAGGGATCCAAGAGACCCAGTACTTC.

The chain employs TRBV3-1 and TRBJ2-1; 7 nucleotides agree with TRBD1. The CDR3 consists of 14 residues. Germline trimming cut 2 bases from V and 8 bases from J; bases unmatched to any gene: 6. CDR1 is LGHDT and CDR2 is YNNKEL in the germline V gene (reference sequence). CDR3 nucleotide sequence: TGTGCCAGCAGCCAAACTACAGGGGTAGATGAGCAGTTCTTC. As protein: CASSQTTGVDEQFF.

V is TRBV19 and J is TRBJ1-2; D remains unclear. CDR1 is LNHDA, CDR2 SQIVND, per germline (reference sequence). The CDR3 extends over 14 amino acids. Trimming cost V 3 bases and J 8 bases, with 16 bases left between them. CDR3 sequence: CASSMPGSIGGYTF. DNA of the CDR3: TGTGCCAGTAGTATGCCGGGATCGATTGGAGGCTACACCTTC.

Only one count was recorded for this clonotype. This chain joins TRBV12-3 or TRBV12-4 and TRBJ1-1; D possibly corresponds to TRBD1 (5 bases). V was trimmed by 6 bases and J by 2 bases, leaving 10 bases between them. The CDR3 is made up of 13 amino acids. The CDR3 protein is CASRWGSNTEAFF. DNA of the CDR3: TGTGCCAGCAGGTGGGGCAGCAACACTGAAGCTTTCTTT.

This clonotype was seen a handful of times. The chain combines TRBV7-2 with TRBJ2-1; D not certain. Germline V gene lookup returns CDR1 SGHTA and CDR2 FQGNSA. The CDR3 has 11 amino acids. Deletions cut 1 base from V and 6 bases from J, with 1 base between. CDR3 in amino acids: CASSLVNEQFF. The CDR3 coding sequence is TGTGCCAGCAGCTTAGTCAATGAGCAGTTCTTC.

The chain links TRBV19 to TRBJ1-1; 7 bases align to TRBD1. This CDR3 has 14 residues. Germline CDR1 reads LNHDA; CDR2 reads SQIVND (reference sequence). V lost 4 bases, J lost 7 bases, and 9 bases stayed unmatched. The CDR3 spells CASSTPIRQGEAFF. The CDR3 DNA is TGTGCCAGTAGTACCCCGATCCGACAGGGTGAAGCTTTCTTT.